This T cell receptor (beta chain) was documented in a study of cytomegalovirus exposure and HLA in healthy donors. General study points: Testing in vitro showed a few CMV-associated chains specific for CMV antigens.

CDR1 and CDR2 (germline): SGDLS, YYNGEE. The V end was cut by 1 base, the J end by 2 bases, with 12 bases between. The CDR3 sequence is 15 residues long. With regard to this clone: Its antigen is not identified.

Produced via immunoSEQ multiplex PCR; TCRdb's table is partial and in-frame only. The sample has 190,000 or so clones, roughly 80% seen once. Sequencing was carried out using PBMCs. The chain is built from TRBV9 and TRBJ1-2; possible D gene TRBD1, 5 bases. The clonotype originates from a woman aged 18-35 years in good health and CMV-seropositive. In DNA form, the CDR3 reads TGTGCCAGCAGCGTATCTCCCGACAGCAACTATGGCTACACCTTC. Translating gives CASSVSPDSNYGYTF.